This TCR beta chain was profiled in a study of T cells in Graves' hyperthyroidism and ophthalmopathy. Using RNA transcripts as the source, TCR beta CDR3 regions were amplified. During a first-round RT-PCR of the TCR CDR3, the HTBI primer set was used. TCRdb itself ran the multiplex PCR reads through MiXCR, one entry per CDR3 protein. The table includes about 700,000 distinct CDR3 sequences, 12% to 15% detected once. Disease duration under 2 months; hyperthyroidism patients were aged 18 to 65. Diagnosing involved the use of clinical symptoms, serum thyroxine and TRAb, thyroid ultrasound and orbital computed tomography. Per germline, CDR1 LGHNA and CDR2 YSLEER. CDR3 size: 18 residues. Worth noting for this clonotype: The antigen is not known. One end of the junction is discordant with germline, which a read error may explain.

Regarding the study as a whole: Researchers found most expanded thyroid clonotypes above 0.001 in blood as well.

The sequenced sample was blood. This chain links TRBV4-3 with TRBJ2-5, with a weak D call TRBD2 (6 bases). The clonotype was recovered from a woman under 30 with Graves' hyperthyroidism. CDR3 sequence: CASSQDLLGGGDQGTQYF. CDR3 bases: TGCGCCAGCAGCCAAGATTTACTAGGCGGAGGGGACCAAGGGACCCAGTACTTC.